This TCR beta chain was sequenced in a study of PD-L1 blockade in urothelial cancer. TCRdb keeps only in-frame clones here, not all; method: immunoSEQ multiplex PCR. The sample has over 30,000 clones; over 70% are singletons. Time point described: pretreatment peripheral blood. With respect to this clone: Its antigen remains unidentified.

V shed 0 bases, J shed 5 bases, and the junction held 5 bases outside the gene matches. Germline values: CDR1 SGHDT, CDR2 YYEEEE. The CDR3 consists of 16 residues. Overall study results and limits: Tumor-associated clones in blood expanded more at 3 weeks in durable-benefit patients.

The TCR originated in a man in his 60s with urothelial cancer. This specimen consisted of PBMCs, obtained around atezolizumab (anti-PD-L1) treatment. The chain carries TRBV5-6 and TRBJ2-1; the match to TRBD2 covers 10 bases. The CDR3 protein is CASSLVTSGSDNEQFF. For the CDR3, the DNA is TGTGCCAGCAGCTTGGTGACTAGCGGGTCGGACAATGAGCAGTTCTTC. Using reference TRBV5-6 and TRBJ2-1 for the parts outside the CDR3, the full variable domain is DAGVTQSPTHLIKTRGQQVTLRCSPKSGHDTVSWYQQALGQGPQFIFQYYEEEERQRGNFPDRFSGHQFPNYSSELNVNALLLGDSALYLCASSLVTSGSDNEQFFGPGTRLTVL.